These 20 T cell receptor beta chains originate from one sample sequenced in a study of OX40 agonist ivuxolimab in advanced cancers. The data were produced by immunoSEQ multiplex PCR, yet TCRdb's version contains in-frame clones alone and is incomplete. The data contain 50,000 to 65,000 clones, over 80% of them singletons. Sequences were derived from CD4+ or CD8+ T cells sorted from blood, sampled in a trial of the OX40 agonist ivuxolimab. All receptors derive from an adult with an advanced solid tumor such as melanoma, head and neck, liver or kidney cancer.

The chain has TRBV9 and TRBJ2-5; D gene ambiguous. The CDR3 loop spans 12 amino acids. V lost 0 bases, J lost 5 bases, and 5 bases lay in between. CDR1 is SGDLS and CDR2 is YYNGEE in the germline V gene. DNA for the CDR3: TGTGCCAGCAGCGTAGGAGGCGAGACCCAGTACTTC. It codes for CASSVGGETQYF.

V is TRBV2 and J is TRBJ2-1; unclear D gene. There are 14 residues in the CDR3. Germline lookup yields CDR1 SNHLY and CDR2 FYNNEI. V lost 9 bases, J lost 2 bases, and 14 bases lay in between. Here the CDR3 reads CASMRGRPYNEQFF. Here the CDR3 DNA reads TGTGCCAGTATGCGCGGTAGACCCTACAATGAGCAGTTCTTC. Variable domain in full (rest from reference TRBV2 and TRBJ2-1): EPEVTQTPSHQVTQMGQEVILRCVPISNHLYFYWYRQILGQKVEFLVSFYNNEISEKSEIFDDQFSVERPDGSNFTLKIRSTKLEDSAMYFCASMRGRPYNEQFFGPGTRLTVL.

Only a few counts were recorded for this clone. The V gene is TRBV2, the J gene TRBJ1-5, with 8 bases identical to TRBD1. The CDR3 sequence is 12 residues long. Germline loops: CDR1 SNHLY, CDR2 FYNNEI. The CDR3 DNA sequence: TGTGGGACAGGGAGTCTCAATCAGCCCCAGCATTTT. Residues: CGTGSLNQPQHF.

The CDR3 DNA reads as TGTGCCAGCAGTAGTTCGACAGGGCGTAATGAAAAACTGTTTTTT. Translated, it gives CASSSSTGRNEKLFF. The rearrangement uses TRBV6-5 and TRBJ1-4; 7 bases are a match to TRBD1. Germline CDR1 and CDR2: MNHEY and SVGAGI. The CDR3 has 15 amino acids. With 5 bases clipped from V and 4 bases from J, the junction kept 7 bases outside the gene matches.

The chain has TRBV11-2 and TRBJ2-3, with D unresolved. V dropped 5 bases and J dropped 3 bases, with 3 bases sitting between them. Per germline, CDR1 SGHAT and CDR2 FQNNGV. The CDR3 has 11 amino acids. This chain's CDR3 is CASSRTDTQYF. CDR3 coding DNA: TGTGCCAGCAGCCGAACAGATACGCAGTATTTT.

The gene calls are TRBV5-5 and TRBJ2-7; D call uncertain. The CDR3 length is 15 residues. Trimming removed 5 bases at V and 1 base at J, with 16 bases between. Germline CDR1 is SGHKS and CDR2 is YYEKEE (reference sequence). CDR3 in amino acids: CASSPVSYTSYEQYF. In DNA, the CDR3 is TGTGCCAGCAGTCCCGTCTCTTACACATCCTACGAGCAGTACTTC.

The CDR3 bases are TGTGCCAGCAGCTTAGGGGGTCCAACTCAGGCGTACAATGAGCAGTTCTTC. Translation: CASSLGGPTQAYNEQFF. This chain connects TRBV13 to TRBJ2-1; D uncertain. The CDR3 runs to 17 residues. Germline V gene sequence: CDR1 PRHDT, CDR2 FYEKMQ (reference sequence). Trimming shortened V by 0 bases and J by 4 bases, and 16 bases separated the two germline ends.

This chain connects TRBV11-2 to TRBJ2-1; D unclear. The CDR3 runs to 15 residues. V gave up 5 bases and J gave up 4 bases, with 15 bases separating them. The V gene's germline CDR1 is SGHAT and CDR2 FQNNGV. The CDR3 loop reads CASSPQMQPYNEQFF. The CDR3 DNA reads TGTGCCAGCAGCCCGCAGATGCAACCTTACAATGAGCAGTTCTTC. Filled out from reference TRBV11-2 and TRBJ2-1, the complete variable domain reads EAGVAQSPRYKIIEKRQSVAFWCNPISGHATLYWYQQILGQGPKLLIQFQNNGVVDDSQLPKDRFSAERLKGVDSTLKIQPAKLEDSAVYLCASSPQMQPYNEQFFGPGTRLTVL.

The chain employs TRBV7-2 and TRBJ1-1; unclear D gene. Germline CDR1 reads SGHTA; CDR2 reads FQGNSA. The CDR3 is 13 residues long. The V gene lost 3 bases and the J gene lost 4 bases, with 9 bases spanning the gap. The CDR3 loop is CASSLRRSTEAFF. The CDR3 DNA sequence: TGTGCCAGCAGCTTGAGGAGATCCACTGAAGCTTTCTTT.

The rearrangement uses TRBV10-3 and TRBJ1-1; D not certain. The length of the CDR3 is 12 residues. Germline values: CDR1 ENHRY, CDR2 SYGVKD. Trimming left V 6 bases short and J 0 bases short, with 5 bases between. CDR3 residues: CAIRHMNTEAFF. CDR3 DNA sequence: TGTGCCATCAGACACATGAACACTGAAGCTTTCTTT.

This chain connects TRBV6-1 to TRBJ1-2; 7 positions match TRBD1. The CDR3 runs 13 residues. Trimming at V came to 4 bases and at J to 7 bases, leaving 6 bases not matched to a gene. Germline CDR1 is MNHNS and CDR2 is SASEGT. The CDR3 region is CASSGQGLGGYTF. The CDR3 bases are TGTGCCAGCAGTGGACAGGGATTGGGTGGCTACACCTTC.

The rearrangement links TRBV5-4 to TRBJ1-5; a weak D match, TRBD1 (6 bases). CDR3 length: 15 amino acids. CDR1 is SGHNT and CDR2 is YYREEE in the germline V gene (reference sequence). V was cut by 0 bases and J by 5 bases, with 12 bases left in between. CDR3 nucleotides: TGTGCCAGCAGCTTGGGTGCAGGGGTGGATCAGCCCCAGCATTTT. As protein: CASSLGAGVDQPQHF. Complete variable domain (other parts from reference TRBV5-4 and TRBJ1-5): ETGVTQSPTHLIKTRGQQVTLRCSSQSGHNTVSWYQQALGQGPQFIFQYYREEENGRGNFPPRFSGLQFPNYSSELNVNALELDDSALYLCASSLGAGVDQPQHFGDGTRLSIL.

As concerns this clone: This sample includes further DNA sequences coding for the same CDR3. This chain uses TRBV6-1 with TRBJ2-7, with D unresolved. Germline V gene sequence: CDR1 MNHNS, CDR2 SASEGT. The V and J ends lost 2 bases and 4 bases respectively, with 3 bases between them. The CDR3 loop spans 11 amino acids. The CDR3 here is CASSEHYEQYF. The CDR3 coding sequence is TGTGCCAGCAGTGAACATTACGAGCAGTACTTC.

This clone occurred a few times. J is TRBJ2-5 and V is TRBV4-1; D not certain. The CDR3 sequence is 15 residues long. Germline lookup yields CDR1 MGHRA and CDR2 YSYEKL. V lost 0 bases and J lost 2, with 10 bases in between. Written as DNA, the CDR3 is TGCGCCAGCAGCCAAGATATAATGTCTCAAGAGACCCAGTACTTC. This codes for CASSQDIMSQETQYF.

V gene TRBV9 combines with J gene TRBJ2-2; 13 positions match TRBD2. Germline assignment: CDR1 SGDLS and CDR2 YYNGEE. The CDR3 is 18 residues long. The junction had 7 bases not matched to a gene; V was cut back by 4 bases and J by 1 base. The chain's CDR3 is CASSSGLAGELNTGELFF. The DNA of the CDR3 is TGTGCCAGCAGCTCCGGACTAGCGGGAGAATTGAACACCGGGGAGCTGTTTTTT. The variable domain in full, completed from reference TRBV9 and TRBJ2-2, reads DSGVTQTPKHLITATGQRVTLRCSPRSGDLSVYWYQQSLDQGLQFLIQYYNGEERAKGNILERFSAQQFPDLHSELNLSSLELGDSALYFCASSSGLAGELNTGELFFGEGSRLTVL.

The chain has TRBV28 and TRBJ1-4; 8 nucleotides match TRBD1. The CDR3 sequence is 15 residues long. V dropped 6 bases and J dropped 3; count of bases not matched to a gene: 6. In germline, CDR1 is MDHEN, CDR2 SYDVKM. The chain's CDR3 is CASRLRGPANEKLFF. CDR3 DNA: TGTGCCAGCAGACTCAGGGGGCCGGCTAATGAAAAACTGTTTTTT. The full variable domain, completed using reference TRBV28 and TRBJ1-4, is DVKVTQSSRYLVKRTGEKVFLECVQDMDHENMFWYRQDPGLGLRLIYFSYDVKMKEKGDIPEGYSVSREKKERFSLILESASTNQTSMYLCASRLRGPANEKLFFGSGTQLSVL.

V gene TRBV28 combines with J gene TRBJ1-4; tentative D call: TRBD1 (6 bases). The CDR3 is 13 residues long. Between the trimmed V and J ends, which lost 7 bases and 7 bases, there was a span of 13 bases. Germline values: CDR1 MDHEN, CDR2 SYDVKM. In DNA form, the CDR3 reads TGTGCCAGCACGACAGGACCGGCTGAAAAACTGTTTTTT. Translating it yields CASTTGPAEKLFF.

J is TRBJ2-1 and V is TRBV4-3; TRBD2 aligns across 8 bases. Germline values: CDR1 LGHNA, CDR2 YSLEER. Losses at the gene ends were 4 bases for V and 4 bases for J; bases not matched to a gene: 12. CDR3 length: 17 amino acids. The CDR3 coding sequence is TGCGCCAGCAGCCTTACACTAGCGGCTACTAATTACAATGAGCAGTTCTTC. Translated, it gives CASSLTLAATNYNEQFF.

The rearrangement joins TRBV11-2 to TRBJ2-2; no firm D call. The V gene lost 4 bases and the J gene lost 8 bases, with 11 bases spanning the gap. Germline assignment: CDR1 SGHAT and CDR2 FQNNGV. This CDR3 region has 13 residues. The DNA for the CDR3 is TGTGCCAGCAGCTATCAAAGGACGGGGGAGCTGTTTTTT. Amino acid sequence: CASSYQRTGELFF.

This chain connects TRBV18 to TRBJ2-1; no firm D call. The germline gives CDR1 KGHSH, CDR2 LQKENI. Trimming pared 0 bases from V and 3 bases from J, leaving 9 bases between. The CDR3 consists of 15 residues. The CDR3 sequence is CASSPPEKGYNEQFF. In nucleotides, the CDR3 is TGTGCCAGCTCACCACCGGAGAAGGGCTACAATGAGCAGTTCTTC.